This TCR beta chain derives from a study of shared clonotypes between healthy human individuals. V lost 3 bases to trimming and J lost 5 bases; unmatched junction nucleotides: 7. Germline loops: CDR1 SGHRS, CDR2 YFSETQ. The CDR3 extends over 15 amino acids. Produced via immunoSEQ multiplex PCR; TCRdb's table is partial and in-frame only. The data contain about 2.5 million clones, 92% of them singletons. The chain is built from TRBV5-1 and TRBJ2-7, with 11 bases lining up with TRBD1. The TCR was taken from a man aged 18-30 years in good health. Some clones in this sample may be carry-over from other donors' samples. The sequencing sample was made of naive CD4+ T cells from PBMCs. Subset here: CD45RA+ positively selected. The CDR3 loop reads CASSSGQGARDEQYF. The DNA for the CDR3 is TGCGCCAGCAGCTCCGGACAGGGGGCGCGGGACGAGCAGTACTTC.